The 12 T cell receptor beta chains given below trace back to one sample, sequenced in a study of OX40 agonist ivuxolimab in advanced cancers. Produced via immunoSEQ multiplex PCR; TCRdb's table is partial and in-frame only. The sample holds approximately 49,000 clones, about 85% seen once. The source was CD4+ or CD8+ T cells sorted from blood, collected in a trial of the OX40 agonist ivuxolimab. These receptors were collected from an adult with an advanced solid tumor such as melanoma, head and neck, liver or kidney cancer.

About this clone itself: The junction does not match germline at one end; this may be a read error. V usage is TRBV5-7 and J usage is TRBJ2-3; 7 bases are shared with TRBD1. TRBV5-7 is placed among ORFs of uncertain function. The CDR3 is made up of 14 amino acids. CDR3 protein: CASTLTGITDTQYF. The CDR3 DNA reads as TGTGCCAGCACCTTGACAGGGATCACAGATACGCAGTATTTT.

The gene calls are TRBV7-2 and TRBJ2-1; 8 nucleotides align to TRBD2. CDR3 length: 15 amino acids. CDR1 and CDR2 from the germline V gene are SGHTA and FQGNSA. V lost 0 bases to trimming and J lost 4 bases; unmatched junction nucleotides: 2. CDR3 sequence (DNA): TGTGCCAGCAGCTTAGCGCGGGGGGTTTACAATGAGCAGTTCTTC. It is translated as CASSLARGVYNEQFF. Filled out from reference TRBV7-2 and TRBJ2-1, the complete variable domain reads GAGVSQSPSNKVTEKGKDVELRCDPISGHTALYWYRQSLGQGLEFLIYFQGNSAPDKSGLPSDRFSAERTGGSVSTLTIQRTQQEDSAVYLCASSLARGVYNEQFFGPGTRLTVL.

The chain is built from TRBV7-8 and TRBJ1-1; D remains ambiguous. The V and J ends lost 2 bases and 0 bases respectively, with 7 bases between them. Per the germline V gene, CDR1 is SGHVS and CDR2 is FQNEAQ. The CDR3 has 14 amino acids. The CDR3 is CASSLQVMNTEAFF. For the CDR3, the DNA is TGTGCCAGCAGCTTACAGGTCATGAACACTGAAGCTTTCTTT.

The V and J genes are TRBV4-1 and TRBJ2-3; no clear D gene. Germline V gene lookup returns CDR1 MGHRA and CDR2 YSYEKL. The CDR3 loop spans 13 amino acids. Trimming pared 1 base from V and 8 bases from J, leaving 10 bases between. The CDR3 region is CASSQGIQSTQYF. For the CDR3, the DNA is TGCGCCAGCAGCCAAGGAATCCAGAGTACGCAGTATTTT.

This chain joins TRBV15 and TRBJ1-2; TRBD1 is a possible D gene (6 bases). The V gene's germline CDR1 is LNHNV and CDR2 YYDKDF (reference sequence). Between the trimmed V and J ends, which lost 0 bases and 7 bases, there was a span of 15 bases. CDR3 size: 15 residues. The CDR3 DNA reads TGTGCCACCAGCAGAGATGTTCAGGGGAGAGGTGGCTACACCTTC. Protein product: CATSRDVQGRGGYTF.

The chain employs TRBV5-1 and TRBJ2-7; no firm D call. From germline, CDR1 is SGHRS and CDR2 YFSETQ. This CDR3 has 17 amino acids. Trimming pared 0 bases from V and 4 bases from J, leaving 20 bases between. The CDR3: CASSLGQASSIRYEQYF. CDR3 nucleotide sequence: TGCGCCAGCAGCTTGGGTCAGGCCTCCTCGATCAGGTACGAGCAGTACTTC.

The chain uses TRBV29-1 and TRBJ2-7; 7 nucleotides line up with TRBD2. This CDR3 is built from 15 residues. Losses at the gene ends were 4 bases for V and 5 bases for J; bases not matched to a gene: 14. Looked up from germline, CDR1 is SQVTM and CDR2 is ANQGSEA. Written as DNA, the CDR3 is TGCAGCGTTGTAAGTGGGGGTCGTGGGAGGGACGAGCAGTACTTC. The encoded protein is CSVVSGGRGRDEQYF.

The rearrangement joins TRBV5-4 to TRBJ2-5; TRBD1 might be the D (5 bases). CDR3 length: 16 amino acids. Trimming took off 4 bases at V and 4 bases at J, with 20 bases between the two ends. Germline assignment: CDR1 SGHNT and CDR2 YYREEE (reference sequence). The CDR3 nucleotides are TGTGCCAGCAGCCCCAAGAAAGGGGTAGAAGGAGAGACCCAGTACTTC. Protein product: CASSPKKGVEGETQYF.

The chain combines TRBV6-5 with TRBJ2-5; no reliable D call. Germline V gene sequence: CDR1 MNHEY, CDR2 SVGAGI. The germline V and J ends were trimmed by 7 bases and 2 bases, with 5 bases remaining between them. The CDR3 extends over 11 amino acids. The CDR3 nucleotides read TGTGCCAGCACCATACAAGAGACCCAGTACTTC. This codes for CASTIQETQYF.

This clone was detected only a few times. The gene calls are TRBV7-8 and TRBJ1-5, with D possibly TRBD1 on 5 matching bases. CDR1 is SGHVS, CDR2 FQNEAQ, per germline. The CDR3 runs 18 residues. V was clipped by 1 base and J by 6 bases, with 22 bases between them. The chain's CDR3 is CASSLGVSLLTGGQPQHF. CDR3 DNA: TGTGCCAGCAGCTTAGGAGTATCTCTATTAACTGGGGGTCAGCCCCAGCATTTT.

The chain carries TRBV10-3 and TRBJ2-7; either TRBD1 or TRBD2 may fit D (5 bases each). CDR1 is ENHRY and CDR2 is SYGVKD in the germline V gene. The germline V and J ends were trimmed by 0 bases and 3 bases, with 12 bases remaining between them. CDR3 length: 15 amino acids. CDR3 sequence reads: CAISESRGTNYEQYF. CDR3 sequence (DNA): TGTGCCATCAGTGAGTCGAGGGGCACCAACTACGAGCAGTACTTC.

The chain joins TRBV6-5 to TRBJ2-6; D unclear. This CDR3 has 13 residues. V lost 4 bases to trimming and J lost 2 bases, with 3 bases between them. Germline CDR1 is MNHEY and CDR2 is SVGAGI. The CDR3 is CASSSTGANVLTF. CDR3 nucleotide sequence: TGTGCCAGCAGTTCTACTGGGGCCAACGTCCTGACTTTC.